The present entry profiles one T cell receptor (beta chain) with its context. Profiled with immunoSEQ multiplex PCR; TCRdb holds only in-frame clones, not every one. The sample contains approximately 37,000 clones, about four fifths of which appear only once. The sample is drawn from a study of sequential checkpoint blockade in melanoma. The wider study: Randomization was 1:1 between first-line nivolumab→ipilimumab and ipilimumab→nivolumab. After both sequences, patients received maintenance nivolumab.

The V end lost 6 bases, the J end lost 6 bases, and 17 bases lay between the germline ends. The germline gives CDR1 MGHRA, CDR2 YSYEKL. CDR3 size: 15 residues. Treatment noted: randomized to nivolumab then ipilimumab (arm A) or the reverse (arm B). DNA-damaging chemotherapy had not been given to any patient beforehand. From thawed PBMCs, live CD3+CD8+ cells negative for CD19 and CD56 were sorted. This chain links TRBV4-1 with TRBJ2-2, with a tentative D call TRBD1 (6 bases). The TCR was taken from a human donor with melanoma. Sequencing was performed on CD8+ T cells sorted from blood (inferred from file names), taken from a patient given nivolumab and ipilimumab in sequence. Here the CDR3 DNA reads TGCGCCAGCAGTCAATCGGCAGGGGTCCCCGGGGAGCTGTTTTTT. The encoded protein is CASSQSAGVPGELFF.